The subject of this entry is one T cell receptor (beta chain). Its antigen is not known. The CDR3 has 14 amino acids. The germline CDR1 and CDR2 sequences are MGHRA and YSYEKL. The V gene lost 1 base and the J gene lost 6 bases, with 13 bases spanning the gap. This sample is drawn from a study of cytomegalovirus exposure and HLA in healthy donors. Overall study context: Of all 360 or so donors who were genotyped, 70% to 85% belonged to the Caucasian-associated ancestry cluster.

Study-wide results and caveats: Usually a TCR sequence was rare, but some public TCRs were found in many donors. Presence/absence analyses supposed approximately even sequencing depth among donors.

In the PCR, 60 Vbeta and 13 Jbeta primers were used. As processed by the authors: Later reanalysis found 75 million to 100 million unique TCR beta chains, roughly 10 million of them shared. The table came from immunoSEQ multiplex PCR; TCRdb's copy has only in-frame clones and leaves some out. V and J calls and clone size follow that table, whereas D and trimming were derived from the DNA. The sample lists roughly 150,000 clones; around 84% were seen once. This receptor was taken from a boy aged 2 to 10 in good health and CMV-seronegative. Source material: PBMCs. The chain carries TRBV4-1 and TRBJ2-7, with TRBD2 as a possible D gene (7 bases). The CDR3 DNA is TGCGCCAGCAGCCAAGCCGGCGGGGGCGGCGAGCAGTACTTC. It yields the protein CASSQAGGGGEQYF.